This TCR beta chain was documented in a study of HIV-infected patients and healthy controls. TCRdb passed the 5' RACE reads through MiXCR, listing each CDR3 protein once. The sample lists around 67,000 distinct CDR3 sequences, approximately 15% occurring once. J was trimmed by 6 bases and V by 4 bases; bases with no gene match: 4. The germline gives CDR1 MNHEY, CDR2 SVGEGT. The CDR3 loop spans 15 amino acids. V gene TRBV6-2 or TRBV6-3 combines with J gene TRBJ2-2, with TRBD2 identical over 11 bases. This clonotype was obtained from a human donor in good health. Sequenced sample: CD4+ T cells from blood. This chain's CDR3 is CASSSSSGGPGELFF. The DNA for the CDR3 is TGTGCCAGCAGTTCCTCTAGCGGGGGGCCCGGGGAGCTGTTTTTT.